The 5 T cell receptor beta chains below come from one sample, sequenced in a study of blood T cells in healthy people across ages. A second PCR of roughly 6 to 12 cycles used a sample-barcoded 5' primer and a J-beta primer mix. Each CDR3 protein gets one entry after TCRdb re-called the 5' RACE reads with MiXCR. The sample has 800,000 or so distinct CDR3 sequences, more than 20% seen once. These sequences were also reported in another study, on T cells of mothers and their children.

The specimen was blood. These receptors were collected from a boy between 10 and 17 years old in good health.

The gene calls are TRBV27 and TRBJ1-2, with TRBD1 identical over 9 bases. This CDR3 is 15 amino acids long. CDR1 MNHEY and CDR2 SMNVEV come from the germline V gene (reference sequence). The ends lost 3 bases at V and 8 bases at J; junction bases unmatched: 10. This chain's CDR3 is CASSLGTGSLLGYTF. The CDR3 region has the DNA TGTGCCAGCAGTTTGGGGACAGGGTCTCTTTTAGGCTACACCTTC.

The chain combines TRBV7-2 with TRBJ2-1; TRBD2 aligns across 11 bases. Germline values: CDR1 SGHTA, CDR2 FQGNSA. V trimming: 5 bases; J trimming: 9 bases; junction bases outside the gene matches: 3. This CDR3 has 13 amino acids. Here the CDR3 reads CASSVTSGGEQFF. The DNA for the CDR3 is TGTGCCAGCAGCGTTACTAGCGGGGGTGAGCAGTTCTTC.

The chain is built from TRBV4-1 and TRBJ1-2, with TRBD1 as a possible D gene (5 bases). Trimming stripped 0 bases from V and 7 bases from J, with 12 bases between. Germline V gene sequence: CDR1 MGHRA, CDR2 YSYEKL. The CDR3 contains 14 residues. Here the CDR3 DNA reads TGCGCCAGCAGCCAAGATCTGTCAGGGTTTGGCTACACCTTC. It encodes CASSQDLSGFGYTF.

This chain uses TRBV7-3 with TRBJ2-1, with 8 bases identical to TRBD1. The germline V gene has CDR1 SGHTA and CDR2 FQGTGA. This CDR3 contains 15 residues. The ends lost 4 bases at V and 0 bases at J; junction bases unmatched: 2. For the CDR3, the DNA is TGTGCCAGCAGCTACGACAGGGGCTCCTACAATGAGCAGTTCTTC. As protein: CASSYDRGSYNEQFF.

This clonotype was seen a handful of times. This chain uses TRBV29-1 with TRBJ2-1; TRBD2 aligns across 11 bases. Germline values: CDR1 SQVTM, CDR2 ANQGSEA. CDR3 length: 16 residues. Trimming removed 6 bases from V and 3 bases from J; junction bases left unmatched: 10. Here the CDR3 reads CSVLPIAGGFYNEQFF. CDR3 in DNA: TGCAGCGTGCTCCCAATAGCGGGAGGGTTCTACAATGAGCAGTTCTTC.